The 15 T cell receptor beta chains listed next were all sequenced from one sample in a study of blood T cell repertoires in COVID-19. The method was immunoSEQ multiplex PCR; TCRdb's version includes in-frame clones alone and lacks a portion of them. The sample holds 250,000 to 300,000 clones, 80% to 90% seen once. The sample consisted of PBMCs or T cells enriched from blood (not recorded which). Receptors were obtained from a woman aged 45-65 years who had recovered from COVID-19.

The V and J genes are TRBV3-1 (or the pseudogene TRBV3-2) and TRBJ2-5, with 13 bases aligning to TRBD2. Per germline, CDR1 LGHDT and CDR2 YNNKEL (reference sequence). The junction had 10 bases not matched to a gene; V was cut back by 6 bases and J by 0 bases. This CDR3 comprises 18 residues. CDR3 loop: CASRHTGLAGKYQETQYF. Written as DNA, the CDR3 is TGTGCCAGCAGACACACGGGACTAGCGGGAAAGTACCAAGAGACCCAGTACTTC.

This clone was picked up one time. This sequence joins TRBV13 and TRBJ2-1, with 11 positions matching TRBD2. The CDR3 loop spans 16 amino acids. The junction had 6 bases not matched to a gene; V was cut back by 4 bases and J by 4 bases. Germline CDR1 PRHDT, CDR2 FYEKMQ (reference sequence). For the CDR3, the DNA is TGTGCCAGCAGCTATCCTAGCGGGAGGCAATACAATGAGCAGTTCTTC. This codes for CASSYPSGRQYNEQFF.

The chain joins TRBV7-9 to TRBJ2-5, with D perhaps TRBD2 (5 bases). CDR1 and CDR2 (germline): SEHNR, FQNEAQ (reference sequence). The CDR3 totals 12 residues. The V and J ends lost 8 bases and 5 bases respectively, with 12 bases between them. CDR3 sequence: CASFDGGETQYF. In DNA form, the CDR3 reads TGTGCCAGCTTTGATGGCGGGGAGACCCAGTACTTC. The full variable domain, completed using reference TRBV7-9 and TRBJ2-5, is DTGVSQNPRHKITKRGQNVTFRCDPISEHNRLYWYRQTLGQGPEFLTYFQNEAQLEKSRLLSDRFSAERPKGSFSTLEIQRTEQGDSAMYLCASFDGGETQYFGPGTRLLVL.

The J gene is TRBJ2-1, the V gene TRBV27; 9 nucleotides align to TRBD2. J lost 6 bases, V lost 2 bases, and 11 bases had no gene match. The germline gives CDR1 MNHEY, CDR2 SMNVEV (reference sequence). CDR3 length: 17 amino acids. CDR3 sequence: CASSLIGVAGVGNEQFF. The CDR3 nucleotides read TGTGCCAGCAGTTTAATTGGAGTAGCGGGAGTTGGCAATGAGCAGTTCTTC.

The J gene is TRBJ1-6, the V gene TRBV5-8; D gene ambiguous. CDR1 is SGHTS and CDR2 is YDEGEE in the germline V gene. Between the trimmed V and J ends, which lost 4 bases and 8 bases, there was a span of 13 bases. This CDR3 region has 14 residues. The CDR3 spells CASSPRWGDSPLHF. The CDR3 DNA is TGTGCCAGCAGCCCGAGGTGGGGAGATTCACCCCTCCACTTT.

This clone was recorded a few times. The chain employs TRBV11-2 and TRBJ2-4; the match to TRBD2 covers 7 bases. Per germline, CDR1 SGHAT and CDR2 FQNNGV. J was trimmed by 7 bases and V by 5 bases; bases with no gene match: 17. The CDR3 is made up of 17 amino acids. CDR3 sequence reads: CASSTRSLSGTGNIQYF. CDR3 nucleotides: TGTGCCAGCAGCACCCGGTCCCTCAGCGGGACCGGGAACATTCAGTACTTC.

This clone has just one count. V gene TRBV7-9 combines with J gene TRBJ1-4, with 8 bases that match TRBD1. V shed 5 bases and J 8 bases; nucleotides not matched to a gene: 13. The CDR3 spans 16 residues. Germline CDR1 reads SEHNR; CDR2 reads FQNEAQ (reference sequence). CDR3 DNA sequence: TGTGCCAGCAGCCTCCGTCAGGGGGCGCGGGGGGAAAAACTGTTTTTT. Translated: CASSLRQGARGEKLFF.

V and J are TRBV6-4 and TRBJ1-1, with a weak D call TRBD1 (6 bases). Germline V CDR1 and CDR2: MRHNA, SNTAGT. V lost 7 bases to trimming and J lost 4 bases, with 16 bases between them. The CDR3 is 14 amino acids. The CDR3 DNA reads as TGTGCCAGCACTCAAGGGGGGGGGAGCACTGAAGCTTTCTTT. This sequence encodes CASTQGGGSTEAFF.

The chain combines TRBV5-4 with TRBJ2-5, with D perhaps matching TRBD1 (5 bases). V lost 3 bases and J lost 4, with 10 bases in between. The length of the CDR3 is 13 residues. The germline CDR1 and CDR2 sequences are SGHNT and YYREEE (reference sequence). The CDR3 sequence is CASSSERGETQYF. The CDR3, as DNA: TGTGCCAGCAGCTCGGAAAGGGGAGAGACCCAGTACTTC.

The J gene is TRBJ2-5, the V gene TRBV7-8, with 8 nucleotides matching TRBD1. The CDR3 extends over 16 amino acids. Germline V gene lookup returns CDR1 SGHVS and CDR2 FQNEAQ. With 5 bases clipped from V and 2 bases from J, the junction kept 10 bases outside the gene matches. The DNA of the CDR3 is TGTGCCAGCAGCCCCCGGACAGGGCGCCTTCAAGAGACCCAGTACTTC. This encodes CASSPRTGRLQETQYF.

The chain carries TRBV29-1 and TRBJ1-2, with TRBD1 identical over 9 bases. The CDR3 covers 12 residues. The J segment lost 8 bases and the V segment lost 7 bases, leaving 8 bases of the junction unmatched. The germline V gene has CDR1 SQVTM and CDR2 ANQGSEA. The chain's CDR3 is CSASRTGEGYTF. The CDR3 coding sequence is TGCAGCGCTTCCCGGACAGGGGAAGGCTACACCTTC.

The chain has TRBV18 and TRBJ2-7; D may be TRBD2 (5 bases). The CDR3 length is 14 residues. V dropped 4 bases and J dropped 2 bases, with 12 bases sitting between them. Germline V gene lookup returns CDR1 KGHSH and CDR2 LQKENI. The CDR3 protein is CASSHISDPYEQYF. CDR3 bases: TGTGCCAGCTCACATATTAGCGACCCCTACGAGCAGTACTTC.

J is TRBJ2-1 and V is TRBV4-2; 10 bases match TRBD2. The CDR3 sequence is 19 residues long. Germline lookup yields CDR1 LGHNA and CDR2 YNFKEQ. V lost 0 bases to trimming and J lost 6 bases; unmatched junction nucleotides: 14. The CDR3 loop is CASSQERLTGTSVFNEQFF. CDR3 DNA: TGTGCCAGCAGCCAAGAAAGACTAACCGGGACTAGCGTATTCAATGAGCAGTTCTTC.

The chain has TRBV6-5 and TRBJ1-4, with a possible D match to TRBD1 (5 bases). Trimming cost V 10 bases and J 8 bases, with 14 bases left between them. CDR3 length equals 12 residues. CDR1 and CDR2 from the germline V gene are MNHEY and SVGAGI. CDR3 bases: TGTGCCACGGCAGGGTCAGAAGAAAAACTGTTTTTT. This translates into CATAGSEEKLFF.

The gene calls are TRBV6-5 and TRBJ2-7, with 10 bases fitting TRBD2. V lost 6 bases, J lost 4 bases, and 6 bases stayed unmatched. Germline V lookup: CDR1 MNHEY, CDR2 SVGAGI. There are 14 residues in the CDR3. Here the CDR3 reads CASRTGTSVYEQYF. In DNA form, the CDR3 reads TGTGCCAGCAGAACCGGGACTAGCGTTTACGAGCAGTACTTC.